The entry below describes one T cell receptor beta chain. The specificity of this receptor is unknown. The sample holds no much larger clone one base away, and base qualities are not on file. This sample stems from a study of OX40 agonist ivuxolimab in advanced cancers. About the investigation overall: The costimulatory receptor OX40 (CD134) was targeted by ivuxolimab, a fully human IgG2 agonistic monoclonal antibody. In the dose-escalation cohort, more than 75% of patients were male, and the mean age was approximately 60 years, with a range of about 23 to 85. Of the roughly 54 patients in dose escalation, about 20 had hepatocellular carcinoma, about 15 had melanoma, 9 had renal cell carcinoma and 9 had head and neck cancer. Prior anti-PD-1, anti-PD-L1 or anti-CTLA-4 therapy was permitted, and less than 45% of dose-escalation patients had received checkpoint inhibitors. Intravenous ivuxolimab was administered to patients every 2 weeks at six dose levels: 0.01, 0.1, 0.3, 1.5, 3 and 10 mg/kg. Three dose-escalation patients achieved partial responses, one with hepatocellular carcinoma and two with cutaneous melanoma. The point of sequencing TCRbeta in the periphery was to test whether ivuxolimab changed TCR sequence diversity and drove clonal T-cell expansion. The monotherapy dose-escalation portion (N ≈ 55 patients) of the phase I ivuxolimab trial is reported in the paper.

What the study reported, not specific to this receptor: In the 0.1-3.0 mg/kg groups, partial responders were among the patients with the lowest normalized peripheral clonal expansion, particularly in CD8+ T cells. At doses of 0.1 to 3.0 mg/kg, clonal expansion of both CD4+ and CD8+ T cells in blood was seen between baseline and week 6. On average, CD8+ T cells showed more expanded clones than CD4+ T cells after ivuxolimab. Low levels of normalized T-cell clonal expansion were also seen in some patients who did not respond. The antigen specificity of the peripheral T cells that underwent clonal expansion was not determined.

From the cysteine through the phenylalanine, the CDR3 covers 15 amino acids. Left in the record is the CDR3 DNA by itself, 45 bases read in frame from the first base. Taken from the germline V gene, the CDR1 and CDR2 loops are SQVTM and ANQGSEA. The junction shows trimming of 6 bases on V and 2 bases on J, plus 18 bases between the germline ends. Genomic DNA was extracted from sorted cells for sequencing of the TCRbeta CDR3 region. The immunoSEQ Assay was used to sequence the TCRbeta CDR3 regions. In TCRdb, the immuneACCESS table is reduced to in-frame sequences with V and J assigned. These tables do not hold every clone; where another copy was compared, an unresolved V gene accounts for under half, and the others remain unexplained. The sample table records tens of thousands of clones; over 75% of these occur just once. Together, the top ten hold 0.25% to 0.3% of the sample. Patients with autoimmune disease history or receiving systemic immunosuppression were excluded from the trial. In every dose cohort, peripheral blood was drawn for TCR sequencing at baseline, cycle 4 day 1, and cycle 7 day 1. Samples came from an open-label, multicenter, first-in-human phase I dose-escalation trial of ivuxolimab. Adults with locally advanced or metastatic head and neck squamous cell, hepatocellular, melanoma or renal cell carcinoma were enrolled in the trial. Before TCR sequencing, CD4+ T cells and CD8+ T cells from peripheral blood were sorted into separate populations.

The origin of this receptor is an adult with an advanced solid tumor such as melanoma, head and neck, liver or kidney cancer. The sample in question was CD4+ or CD8+ T cells sorted from blood, obtained in a trial of the OX40 agonist ivuxolimab. This chain is built from TRBV29-1 and TRBJ2-3; the D gene is unclear. The CDR3 in this case is CSVRPKSGFTDTQYF. Here is the DNA: TGCAGCGTCCGCCCCAAGTCCGGGTTCACAGATACGCAGTATTTT.